This TCR beta chain was profiled in a study of blood T cell repertoires in COVID-19. The CDR3 is 20 residues long. The V segment lost 3 bases and the J segment 3 bases; nucleotides outside the gene matches: 13. The V gene's germline CDR1 is SGHRS and CDR2 YFSETQ. Measured with immunoSEQ multiplex PCR; TCRdb has only the in-frame clones, and not every one. The sample has approximately 150,000 clones, 65% to 80% seen once. Sequenced material: PBMCs or T cells enriched from blood (not recorded which). The sequence was collected from a woman in her sixties or seventies in a cohort exposed to, infected with or recovered from COVID-19 (not recorded which). The genes are TRBV5-1 and TRBJ2-1, with 15 nucleotides matching TRBD2. The CDR3 DNA follows: TGCGCCAGCAGCTCCGTGGACCGTGGACTAGCGGGAGGGGTCTACAATGAGCAGTTCTTC. Translating it yields CASSSVDRGLAGGVYNEQFF.